These T cell receptor beta chains were read from a single sample in a study of blood T cells in healthy people across ages. TCRdb used MiXCR to reprocess the 5' RACE reads, holding one entry per CDR3 protein. The data contain 600,000 or so distinct CDR3 sequences, roughly 21% of them singletons. The source material was blood. The origin of the receptors is a man aged 65 to 85 in good health. The CDR3 runs from the conserved cysteine through the conserved F or W. A D gene is named only where the DNA matches it firmly. Size tells how often a clone was seen (once, few, many) or the class of an expanded clone, and some rows leave it out.

>TRBV5-1|TRBJ2-3|-|TRBD2
TGCGCCAGCAGCTTAGGGGCGGGGGACCCAGATACGCAGTATTTT
CASSLGAGDPDTQYF
>TRBV29-1|TRBJ2-7|-|-
TGCAGCGTTGTTCAGGGCTACGAGCAGTACTTC
CSVVQGYEQYF
>TRBV5-1|TRBJ2-1|-|-
TGCGCCAGCAGCTGGTCGGGGCTGACCTACAATGAGCAGTTCTTC
CASSWSGLTYNEQFF
>TRBV10-3|TRBJ2-1|-|-
TGTGCCATTAGTGAGTCGGGAGAGGATGAGCAGTTCTTC
CAISESGEDEQFF
>TRBV5-1|TRBJ2-5|few|-
TGCGCCAGCAGCCCATCGGGCCAGGGAGAGACCCAGTACTTC
CASSPSGQGETQYF
>TRBV4-1|TRBJ2-3|-|-
TGCGCCAGCAGCCAGGAAGGGACGACTAGCACAGATACGCAGTATTTT
CASSQEGTTSTDTQYF
>TRBV2|TRBJ2-7|-|-
TGTGCCAGCAGTACACGGGCCACCGGGGGCGAGCAGTACTTC
CASSTRATGGEQYF
>TRBV6-5|TRBJ2-2|many|-
TGTGCCAGCAGTCCAACCCACAACCTGAACACCGGGGAGCTGTTTTTT
CASSPTHNLNTGELFF
>TRBV28|TRBJ2-7|few|-
TGTGCCAGCCTGGGACTCCCAGGCGAGCAGTACTTC
CASLGLPGEQYF
>TRBV4-3|TRBJ2-7|-|-
TGCGCCAGCAGCCAACTGGGGGCCTACGAGCAGTACTTC
CASSQLGAYEQYF
>TRBV12-3/TRBV12-4|TRBJ1-2|-|TRBD1
TGTGCCAGCAACCCTTCTGGGGCAGGGGGAATGTTAAACTATGGCTACACCTTC
CASNPSGAGGMLNYGYTF
>TRBV20-1|TRBJ1-4|-|TRBD1
TGCAGTGCCAAGACTCCCAGGGGGGCTAATGAAAAACTGTTTTTT
CSAKTPRGANEKLFF
>TRBV4-2|TRBJ2-4|few|TRBD1
TGTGCCAGCAGCCAATGGACAGGGTTAGCCAAAAACATTCAGTACTTC
CASSQWTGLAKNIQYF
>TRBV6-4|TRBJ2-7|few|-
TGTGCCAGCAGTGACTCCGGCTTAGCCTACGAGCAGTACTTC
CASSDSGLAYEQYF
>TRBV4-1|TRBJ2-5|-|-
TGCGCCAGCAGCCAAGACATTGTTAGGCAAGAGACCCAGTACTTC
CASSQDIVRQETQYF
>TRBV6-5|TRBJ1-1|few|TRBD1
TGTGCCAGCAGACGGACAGGGTGGGGAGTGAACACTGAAGCTTTCTTT
CASRRTGWGVNTEAFF
>TRBV6-2/TRBV6-3|TRBJ2-5|-|-
TGTGCCAGCAGAGCCCCACCGGGGTCACAAGGGGAGACCCAGTACTTC
CASRAPPGSQGETQYF
>TRBV6-5|TRBJ2-3|few|TRBD2
TGTGCCAGCAGTTCAGGACTAGCGGCAGATACGCAGTATTTT
CASSSGLAADTQYF
>TRBV5-1|TRBJ2-5|-|-
TGCGCCAGCAGCTTGTTCCAGAAAAAAGAGACCCAGTACTTC
CASSLFQKKETQYF
>TRBV10-3|TRBJ2-1|-|TRBD2
TGTGCCATCAGTGAGTCAGGTGGTAGCGGGAGCAATGAGCAGTTCTTC
CAISESGGSGSNEQFF
>TRBV20-1|TRBJ2-3|-|-
TGCAGTCTGAACGCCAGGGACGCAGATACGCAGTATTTT
CSLNARDADTQYF
>TRBV6-6|TRBJ2-6|-|-
TGTGCCAGCAGTTACTTAACAGCCTCTGGGGCCAACGTCCTGACTTTC
CASSYLTASGANVLTF
>TRBV5-1|TRBJ2-7|-|-
TGCGCCAGCAGCCAACAGGGTTCCGGGACTCCCTACGAGCAGTACTTC
CASSQQGSGTPYEQYF
>TRBV28|TRBJ1-4|few|-
TGTGCCAGCAGGACACATAGTATTGAAAAACTGTTTTTT
CASRTHSIEKLFF
>TRBV4-1|TRBJ1-2|-|-
TGCGCCAGCAGCCAAGGCCCGACGGGAGACTATGGCTACACCTTC
CASSQGPTGDYGYTF
>TRBV4-1|TRBJ2-3|once|-
TGCGCCAGCAGTCTCGGGGTTTATAGCAATCAGCCCCAGTATTTT
CASSLGVYSNQPQYF
>TRBV6-1|TRBJ2-1|many|TRBD2
TGTGCCAGCAGATCCGGGACTAGCGGGAGCTCCTACAATGAGCAGTTCTTC
CASRSGTSGSSYNEQFF
>TRBV4-3|TRBJ2-5|-|-
TGCGCCAGCAGCCAATTTTGGGGCGGGGCGATCCAAGAGACCCAGTACTTC
CASSQFWGGAIQETQYF
>TRBV25-1|TRBJ2-2|few|-
TGTGCCAGCAGTGAAGACGCCGGGGAGCTGTTTTTT
CASSEDAGELFF
>TRBV4-1|TRBJ1-4|-|-
TGCGCCAGCAGCCAAGTGCAGGGGAGAGGGGAAAAACTGTTTTTT
CASSQVQGRGEKLFF
>TRBV5-1|TRBJ1-5|few|TRBD1
TGCGCCAGCAGCCACGGGACAGGGGATCAGCCCCAGCATTTT
CASSHGTGDQPQHF
>TRBV5-6|TRBJ2-1|few|-
TGTGCCAGCAGCTTCTTGGCGGGACTGGCCTACAGTGAGCAGTTCTTC
CASSFLAGLAYSEQFF
>TRBV5-6|TRBJ2-2|few|-
TGTGCCAGCAGCTTTGAGACAGGAGAAACCGGGGAGCTGTTTTTT
CASSFETGETGELFF